The clone carrying this TCR beta chain appeared a single time. The antigen is undetermined. This sample stems from a study of siplizumab effects on memory and regulatory T cells. Study conclusions and caveats: Naive T cells were seen as more diverse than memory cells and as major alloresponse contributors. Neither a naive nor a memory phenotype was assignable to roughly 75-96% of proliferating CD4+ or CD8+ clones. Siplizumab brought about a significant reduction in alloreactive sequences traceable to unstimulated CD4+ memory cells.

The study assayed around 9 x 10^4 TCR templates per sample. TCRdb's copy holds only in-frame clones and misses some; the assay was immunoSEQ multiplex PCR. This table holds approximately 90,000 clones, 90% to 95% found once. CDR1 is SQVTM and CDR2 is ANQGSEA in the germline V gene. This CDR3 has 14 residues. This sequence was found in a human donor in good health. The chain employs TRBV29-1 and TRBJ1-1, with a possible D match to TRBD1 (5 bases). Sequenced input: non-Treg CD4+ T cells sorted from blood. CDR3 DNA: TGCAGTTCGTACAGGCCAGCGCCACGATATGAAGCTTTCTTT. It translates to CSSYRPAPRYEAFF.